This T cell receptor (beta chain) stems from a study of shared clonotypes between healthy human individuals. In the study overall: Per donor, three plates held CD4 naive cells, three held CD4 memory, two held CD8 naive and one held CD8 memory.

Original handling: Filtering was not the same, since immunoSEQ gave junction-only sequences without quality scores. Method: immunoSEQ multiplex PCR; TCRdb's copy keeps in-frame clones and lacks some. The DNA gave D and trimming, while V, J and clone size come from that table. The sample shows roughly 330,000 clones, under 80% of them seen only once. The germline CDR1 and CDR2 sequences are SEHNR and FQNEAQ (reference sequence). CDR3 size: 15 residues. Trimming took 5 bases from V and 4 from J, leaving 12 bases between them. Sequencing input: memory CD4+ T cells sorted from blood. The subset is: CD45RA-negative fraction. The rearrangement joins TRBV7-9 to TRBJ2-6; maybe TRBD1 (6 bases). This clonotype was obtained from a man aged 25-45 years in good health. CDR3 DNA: TGTGCCAGCAGCGTAACAGGGCTCGGGGCCAACGTCCTGACTTTC. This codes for CASSVTGLGANVLTF. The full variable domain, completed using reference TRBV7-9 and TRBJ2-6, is DTGVSQNPRHKITKRGQNVTFRCDPISEHNRLYWYRQTLGQGPEFLTYFQNEAQLEKSRLLSDRFSAERPKGSFSTLEIQRTEQGDSAMYLCASSVTGLGANVLTFGAGSRLTVL.